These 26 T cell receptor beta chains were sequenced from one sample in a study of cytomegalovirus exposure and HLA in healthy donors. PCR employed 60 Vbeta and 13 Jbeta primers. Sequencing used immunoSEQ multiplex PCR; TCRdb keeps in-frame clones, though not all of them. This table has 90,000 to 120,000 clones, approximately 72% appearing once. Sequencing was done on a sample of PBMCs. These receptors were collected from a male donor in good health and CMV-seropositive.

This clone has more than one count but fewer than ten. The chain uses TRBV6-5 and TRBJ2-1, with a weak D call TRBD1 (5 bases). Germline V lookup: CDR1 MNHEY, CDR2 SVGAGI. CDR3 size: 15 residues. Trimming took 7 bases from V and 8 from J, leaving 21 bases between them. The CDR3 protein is CASTTPVGRGYEQFF. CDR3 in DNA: TGTGCCAGCACTACCCCGGTGGGTAGGGGCTATGAGCAGTTCTTC.

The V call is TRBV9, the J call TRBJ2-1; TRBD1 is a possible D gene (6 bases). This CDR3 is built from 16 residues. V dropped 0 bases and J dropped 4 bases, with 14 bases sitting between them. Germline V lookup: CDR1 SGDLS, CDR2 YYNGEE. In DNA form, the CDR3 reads TGTGCCAGCAGCGTAGCGGGACAACCCCTATACAATGAGCAGTTCTTC. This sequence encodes CASSVAGQPLYNEQFF. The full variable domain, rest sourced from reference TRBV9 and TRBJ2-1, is DSGVTQTPKHLITATGQRVTLRCSPRSGDLSVYWYQQSLDQGLQFLIQYYNGEERAKGNILERFSAQQFPDLHSELNLSSLELGDSALYFCASSVAGQPLYNEQFFGPGTRLTVL.

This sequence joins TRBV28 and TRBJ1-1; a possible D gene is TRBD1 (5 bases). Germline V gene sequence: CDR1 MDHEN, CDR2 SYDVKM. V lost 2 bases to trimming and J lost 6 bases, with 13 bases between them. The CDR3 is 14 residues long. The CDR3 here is CASSLRRGPAEAFF. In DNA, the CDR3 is TGTGCCAGCAGTTTACGAAGGGGCCCAGCTGAAGCTTTCTTT.

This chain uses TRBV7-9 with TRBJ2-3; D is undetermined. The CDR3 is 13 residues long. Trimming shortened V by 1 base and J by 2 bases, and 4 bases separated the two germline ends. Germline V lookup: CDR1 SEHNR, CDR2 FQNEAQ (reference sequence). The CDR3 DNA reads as TGTGCCAGCAGCTTAGAGCCCACAGATACGCAGTATTTT. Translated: CASSLEPTDTQYF.

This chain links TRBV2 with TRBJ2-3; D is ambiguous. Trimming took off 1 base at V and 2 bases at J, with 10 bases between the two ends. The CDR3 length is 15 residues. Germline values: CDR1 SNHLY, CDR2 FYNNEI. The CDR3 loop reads CASSEEQDITDTQYF. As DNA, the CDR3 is TGTGCCAGCAGTGAAGAACAAGACATCACAGATACGCAGTATTTT.

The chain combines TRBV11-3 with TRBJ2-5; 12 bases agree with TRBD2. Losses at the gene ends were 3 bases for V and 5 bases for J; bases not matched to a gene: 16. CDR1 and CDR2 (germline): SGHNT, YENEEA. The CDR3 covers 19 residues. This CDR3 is CASSFGSLASGGAGETQYF. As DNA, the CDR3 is TGTGCCAGCAGCTTTGGGTCTTTGGCTAGCGGGGGGGCAGGGGAGACCCAGTACTTC. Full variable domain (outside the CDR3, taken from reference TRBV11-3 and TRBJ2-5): EAGVVQSPRYKIIEKKQPVAFWCNPISGHNTLYWYLQNLGQGPELLIRYENEEAVDDSQLPKDRFSAERLKGVDSTLKIQPAELGDSAVYLCASSFGSLASGGAGETQYFGPGTRLLVL.

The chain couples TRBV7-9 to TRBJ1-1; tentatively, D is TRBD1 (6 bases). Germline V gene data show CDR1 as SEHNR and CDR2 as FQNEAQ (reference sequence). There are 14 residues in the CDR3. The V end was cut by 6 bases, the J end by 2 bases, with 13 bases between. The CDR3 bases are TGTGCCAGCAGGACAACGGACAGTAACACTGAAGCTTTCTTT. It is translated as CASRTTDSNTEAFF.

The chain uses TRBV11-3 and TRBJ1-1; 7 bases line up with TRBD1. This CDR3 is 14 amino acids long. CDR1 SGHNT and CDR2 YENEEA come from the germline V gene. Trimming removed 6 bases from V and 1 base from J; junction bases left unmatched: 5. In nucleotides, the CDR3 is TGTGCCAGCAGTCCTACAGGGGAGAACACTGAAGCTTTCTTT. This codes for CASSPTGENTEAFF.

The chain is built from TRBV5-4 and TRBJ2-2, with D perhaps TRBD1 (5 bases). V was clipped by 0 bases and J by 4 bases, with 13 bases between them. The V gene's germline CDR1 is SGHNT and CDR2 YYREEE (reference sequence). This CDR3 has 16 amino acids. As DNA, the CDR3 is TGTGCCAGCAGCTTGGAGAGTAGGGGTACCACCGGGGAGCTGTTTTTT. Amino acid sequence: CASSLESRGTTGELFF.

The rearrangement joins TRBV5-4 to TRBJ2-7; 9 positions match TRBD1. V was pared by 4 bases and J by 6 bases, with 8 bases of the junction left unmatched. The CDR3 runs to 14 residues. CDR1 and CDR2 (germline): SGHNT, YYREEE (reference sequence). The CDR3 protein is CASSRRDREREQYF. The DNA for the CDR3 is TGTGCCAGCAGCCGGAGGGACAGGGAGCGCGAGCAGTACTTC.

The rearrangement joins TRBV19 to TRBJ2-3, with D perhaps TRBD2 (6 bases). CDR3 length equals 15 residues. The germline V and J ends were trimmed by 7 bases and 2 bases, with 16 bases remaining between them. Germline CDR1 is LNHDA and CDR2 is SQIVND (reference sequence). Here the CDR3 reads CASIGGADNTDTQYF. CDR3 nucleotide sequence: TGTGCCAGTATAGGCGGGGCTGACAACACAGATACGCAGTATTTT.

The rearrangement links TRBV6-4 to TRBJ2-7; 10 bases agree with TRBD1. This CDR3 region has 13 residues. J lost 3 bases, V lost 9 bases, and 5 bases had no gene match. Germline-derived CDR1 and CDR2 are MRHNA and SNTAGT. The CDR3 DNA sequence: TGTGCCAGAAAGACAGGGGGCTTCTACGAGCAGTACTTC. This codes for CARKTGGFYEQYF.

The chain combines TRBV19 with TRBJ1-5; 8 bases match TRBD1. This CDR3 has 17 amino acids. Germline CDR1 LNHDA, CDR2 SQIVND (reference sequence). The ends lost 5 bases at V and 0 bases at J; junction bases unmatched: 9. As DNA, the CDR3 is TGTGCCAGTAGTCCCCTCAGGGGGCTCTATAGCAATCAGCCCCAGCATTTT. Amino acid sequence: CASSPLRGLYSNQPQHF.

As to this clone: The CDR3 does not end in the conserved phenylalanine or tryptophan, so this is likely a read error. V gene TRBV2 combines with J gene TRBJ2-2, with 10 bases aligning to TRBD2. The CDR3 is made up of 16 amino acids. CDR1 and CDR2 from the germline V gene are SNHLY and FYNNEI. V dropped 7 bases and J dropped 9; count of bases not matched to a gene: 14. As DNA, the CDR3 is TGTGCCAGCAAGCAGGGTCTAGCGGGGGCCCCTAGGGAGCTGTTTGTT. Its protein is CASKQGLAGAPRELFV.

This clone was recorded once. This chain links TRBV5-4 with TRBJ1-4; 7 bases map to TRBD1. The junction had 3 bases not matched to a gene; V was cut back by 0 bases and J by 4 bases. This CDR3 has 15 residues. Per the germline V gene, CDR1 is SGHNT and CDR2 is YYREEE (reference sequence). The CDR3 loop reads CASSLATGNNEKLFF. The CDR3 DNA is TGTGCCAGCAGCTTGGCGACAGGGAATAATGAAAAACTGTTTTTT.

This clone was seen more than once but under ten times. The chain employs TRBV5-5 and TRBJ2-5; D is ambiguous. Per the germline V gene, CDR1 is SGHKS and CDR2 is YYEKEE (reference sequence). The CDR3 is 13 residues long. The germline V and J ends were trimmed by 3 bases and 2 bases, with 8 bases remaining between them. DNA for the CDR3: TGTGCCAGCAGCTATGGGCCACAAGAGACCCAGTACTTC. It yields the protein CASSYGPQETQYF.

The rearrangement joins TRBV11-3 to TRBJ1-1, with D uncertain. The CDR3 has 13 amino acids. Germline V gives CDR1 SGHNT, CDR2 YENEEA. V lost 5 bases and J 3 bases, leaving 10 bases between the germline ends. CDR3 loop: CASSLGGDTEAFF. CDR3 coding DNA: TGTGCCAGCAGCCTCGGCGGGGACACTGAAGCTTTCTTT.

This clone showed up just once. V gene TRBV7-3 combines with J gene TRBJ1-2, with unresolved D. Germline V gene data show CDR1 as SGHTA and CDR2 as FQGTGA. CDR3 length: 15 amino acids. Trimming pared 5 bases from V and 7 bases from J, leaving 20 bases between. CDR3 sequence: CASSPGETRAFGYTF. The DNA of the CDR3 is TGTGCCAGCAGCCCCGGCGAGACGCGGGCCTTTGGCTACACCTTC.

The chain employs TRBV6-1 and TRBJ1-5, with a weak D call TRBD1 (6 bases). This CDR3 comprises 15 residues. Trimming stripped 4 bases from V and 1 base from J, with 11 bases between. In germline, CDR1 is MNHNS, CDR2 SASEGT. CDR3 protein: CASSVQGSSNQPQHF. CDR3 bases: TGTGCCAGCAGTGTACAGGGTAGCAGCAATCAGCCCCAGCATTTT.

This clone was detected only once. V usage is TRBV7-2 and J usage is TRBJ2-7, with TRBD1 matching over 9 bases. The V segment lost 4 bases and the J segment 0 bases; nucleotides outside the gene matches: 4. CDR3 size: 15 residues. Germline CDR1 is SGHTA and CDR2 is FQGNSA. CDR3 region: CASSSGQGASYEQYF. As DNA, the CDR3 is TGTGCCAGCAGCTCGGGACAGGGTGCCTCCTACGAGCAGTACTTC.

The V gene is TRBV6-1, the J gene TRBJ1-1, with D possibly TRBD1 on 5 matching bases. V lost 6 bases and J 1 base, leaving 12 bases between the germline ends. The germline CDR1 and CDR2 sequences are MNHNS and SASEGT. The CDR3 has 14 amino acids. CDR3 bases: TGTGCCAGCAGATTCACGGGGGAGAACACTGAAGCTTTCTTT. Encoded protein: CASRFTGENTEAFF.

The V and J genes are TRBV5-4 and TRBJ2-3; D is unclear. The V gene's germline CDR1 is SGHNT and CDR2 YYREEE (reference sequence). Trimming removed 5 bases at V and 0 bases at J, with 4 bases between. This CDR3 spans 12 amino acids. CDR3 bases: TGTGCCAGCAGTACTAGCACAGATACGCAGTATTTT. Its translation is CASSTSTDTQYF.

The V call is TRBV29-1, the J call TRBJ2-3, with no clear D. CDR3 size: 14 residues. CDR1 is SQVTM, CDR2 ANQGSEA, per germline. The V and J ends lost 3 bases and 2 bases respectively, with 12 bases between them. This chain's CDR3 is CSVDLRHTTDTQYF. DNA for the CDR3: TGCAGCGTTGATTTGAGACACACCACAGATACGCAGTATTTT.

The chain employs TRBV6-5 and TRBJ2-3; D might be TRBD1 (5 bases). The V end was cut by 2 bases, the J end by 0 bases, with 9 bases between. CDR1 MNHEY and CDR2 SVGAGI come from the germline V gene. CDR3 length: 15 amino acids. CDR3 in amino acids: CASSYDSSSTDTQYF. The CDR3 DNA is TGTGCCAGCAGTTACGACAGTTCGAGCACAGATACGCAGTATTTT.

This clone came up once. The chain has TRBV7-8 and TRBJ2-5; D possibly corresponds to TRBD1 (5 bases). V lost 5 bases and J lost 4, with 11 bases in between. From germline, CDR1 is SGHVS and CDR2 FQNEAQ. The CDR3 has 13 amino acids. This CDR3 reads CASSPRGLETQYF. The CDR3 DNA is TGTGCCAGCAGCCCTAGGGGCCTAGAGACCCAGTACTTC.

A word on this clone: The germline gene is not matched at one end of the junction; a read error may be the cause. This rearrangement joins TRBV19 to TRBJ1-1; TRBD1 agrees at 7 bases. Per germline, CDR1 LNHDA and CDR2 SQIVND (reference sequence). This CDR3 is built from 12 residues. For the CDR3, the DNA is TGTGCCAGTAGTATTTACAGGGGTGAAGCTCTCTTT. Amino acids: CASSIYRGEALF.